Each of the 7 T cell receptor beta chains below was sequenced from the same sample in a study of response to subunit inactivated influenza vaccine. TCRdb reanalysed the RT-PCR reads using MiXCR and keeps one entry per CDR3 protein. The table lists about 180,000 distinct CDR3 sequences, approximately 8.7% of them singletons. The input for sequencing was non-naive T cells sorted from PBMCs, taken on the day of vaccination. These receptors were taken from a man in his fifties who received an inactivated influenza vaccine.

Ten or more counts support this clonotype. V is TRBV7-2 and J is TRBJ2-3; 8 positions agree with TRBD2. Trimming removed 2 bases from V and 4 bases from J; junction bases left unmatched: 8. From germline, CDR1 is SGHTA and CDR2 FQGNSA. This CDR3 is built from 16 residues. This CDR3 reads CASSLFGGARADTQYF. The CDR3 nucleotides read TGTGCCAGCAGCTTATTCGGGGGGGCCCGGGCAGATACGCAGTATTTT.

The CDR3 bases are TGTGCCAGCAGTGAACTCCGGGGGCCCAATTCACCCCTCCACTTT. It translates to CASSELRGPNSPLHF. The genes are TRBV6-1 and TRBJ1-6; D perhaps matches TRBD1 (6 bases). The CDR3 length is 15 residues. V lost 2 bases, J lost 7 bases, and 12 bases lay in between. Germline V gene lookup returns CDR1 MNHNS and CDR2 SASEGT.

The sample holds a few counts of this clonotype. The genes are TRBV9 and TRBJ2-2; D remains unclear. The CDR3 consists of 15 residues. Germline V CDR1 and CDR2: SGDLS, YYNGEE. V lost 4 bases and J lost 0, with 10 bases in between. Here the CDR3 DNA reads TGTGCCAGCAGCCCCCCCCACGCGAACACCGGGGAGCTGTTTTTT. It is translated as CASSPPHANTGELFF.

This clonotype was counted a few times. This rearrangement joins TRBV10-3 to TRBJ1-1; D is ambiguous. This CDR3 has 13 amino acids. Trimming removed 5 bases at V and 4 bases at J, with 11 bases between. Germline CDR1 ENHRY, CDR2 SYGVKD. In DNA form, the CDR3 reads TGTGCCATCAGTCCGGATGCAGGCACTGAAGCTTTCTTT. Its protein product is CAISPDAGTEAFF.

This clonotype was recorded a few times. The gene calls are TRBV6-2 or TRBV6-3 and TRBJ2-7, with D tentatively TRBD1 or TRBD2 (5 bases each). Trimming shortened V by 6 bases and J by 6 bases, and 12 bases separated the two germline ends. The CDR3 extends over 12 amino acids. Looked up from germline, CDR1 is MNHEY and CDR2 is SVGEGT. Written as DNA, the CDR3 is TGTGCCAGCAGAAAGATCGGGGCCGAGCAGTACTTC. Protein product: CASRKIGAEQYF.

This clonotype was counted a few times. This chain joins TRBV6-1 and TRBJ2-5; 7 bases map to TRBD2. The length of the CDR3 is 16 residues. The ends lost 4 bases at V and 1 base at J; junction bases unmatched: 9. CDR1 and CDR2 from the germline V gene are MNHNS and SASEGT. The CDR3 coding sequence is TGTGCCAGCAGTGGACGGAGAGCGGGGATCCAAGAGACCCAGTACTTC. As protein: CASSGRRAGIQETQYF.

The chain recombines TRBV27 with TRBJ2-1, with TRBD2 matching over 9 bases. Germline CDR1 is MNHEY and CDR2 is SMNVEV (reference sequence). This CDR3 is 15 amino acids long. J lost 7 bases, V lost 8 bases, and 12 bases had no gene match. The CDR3 is CASSPLAGYENEQFF. The CDR3 DNA reads TGTGCCAGCTCCCCCCTAGCGGGGTACGAGAATGAGCAGTTCTTC.